In this sample, the clone carrying this TCR beta chain turned up many times. This sample stems from a study of T cell repertoires in cytomegalovirus infection. MiXCR, applied by TCRdb to the reads, yields one record per CDR3 protein. The table includes 200,000 to 300,000 distinct CDR3 sequences, roughly an eighth detected once. V lost 1 base and J lost 1, with 7 bases in between. The CDR3 length is 15 residues. The sample taken for sequencing was PBMCs. The sequence was obtained from a human donor in good health (CMV status not recorded). Some clones in this sample may be carry-over from other donors' samples. This chain connects TRBV12-3 or TRBV12-4 to TRBJ2-2, with D possibly being TRBD1 (6 bases). CDR3 nucleotides: TGTGCCAGCAGTTTAGAACAGGGGAACACCGGGGAGCTGTTTTTT. This sequence encodes CASSLEQGNTGELFF.